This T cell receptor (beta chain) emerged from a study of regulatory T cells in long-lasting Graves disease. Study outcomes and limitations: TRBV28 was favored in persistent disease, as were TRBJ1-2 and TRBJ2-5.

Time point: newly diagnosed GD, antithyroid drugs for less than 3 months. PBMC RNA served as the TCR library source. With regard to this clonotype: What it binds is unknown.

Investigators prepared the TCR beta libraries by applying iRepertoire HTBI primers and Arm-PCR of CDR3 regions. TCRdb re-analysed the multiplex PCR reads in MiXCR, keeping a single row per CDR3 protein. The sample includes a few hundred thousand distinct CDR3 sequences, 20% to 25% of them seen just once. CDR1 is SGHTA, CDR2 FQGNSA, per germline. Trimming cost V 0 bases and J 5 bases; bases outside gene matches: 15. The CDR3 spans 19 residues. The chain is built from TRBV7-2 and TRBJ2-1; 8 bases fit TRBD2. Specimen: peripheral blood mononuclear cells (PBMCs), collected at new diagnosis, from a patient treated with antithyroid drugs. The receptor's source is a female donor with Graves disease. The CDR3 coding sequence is TGTGCCAGCAGCTTAGCGGTGGGGGGAGTACTAGCGGCAGACAATGAGCAGTTCTTC. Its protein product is CASSLAVGGVLAADNEQFF.